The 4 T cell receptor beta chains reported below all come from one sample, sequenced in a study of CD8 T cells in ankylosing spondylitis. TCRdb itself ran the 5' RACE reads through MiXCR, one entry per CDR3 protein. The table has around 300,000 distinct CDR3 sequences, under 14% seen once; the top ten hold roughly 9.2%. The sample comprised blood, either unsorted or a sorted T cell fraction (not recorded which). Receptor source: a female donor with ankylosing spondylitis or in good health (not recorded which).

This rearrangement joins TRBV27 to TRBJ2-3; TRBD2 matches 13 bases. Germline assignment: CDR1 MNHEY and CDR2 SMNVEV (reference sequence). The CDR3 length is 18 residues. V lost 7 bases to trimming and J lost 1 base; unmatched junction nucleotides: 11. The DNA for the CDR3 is TGTGCCAGCAAGATAGGGCGTGGGACTAGCGGGGGCACAGATACGCAGTATTTT. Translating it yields CASKIGRGTSGGTDTQYF.

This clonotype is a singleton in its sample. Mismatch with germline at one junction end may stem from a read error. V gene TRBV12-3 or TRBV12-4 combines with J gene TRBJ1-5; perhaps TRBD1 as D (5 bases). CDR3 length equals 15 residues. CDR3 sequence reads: CASSPQTDLPQLQDF. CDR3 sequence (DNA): TGTGCCAGCAGTCCCCAGACAGACTTACCGCAACTACAGGATTTT.

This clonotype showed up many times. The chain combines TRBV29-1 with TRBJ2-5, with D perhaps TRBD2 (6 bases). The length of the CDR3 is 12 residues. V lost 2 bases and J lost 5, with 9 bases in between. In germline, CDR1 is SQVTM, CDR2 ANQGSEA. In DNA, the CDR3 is TGCAGCGTTGAATCTGGGAGGGAGACCCAGTACTTC. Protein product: CSVESGRETQYF.

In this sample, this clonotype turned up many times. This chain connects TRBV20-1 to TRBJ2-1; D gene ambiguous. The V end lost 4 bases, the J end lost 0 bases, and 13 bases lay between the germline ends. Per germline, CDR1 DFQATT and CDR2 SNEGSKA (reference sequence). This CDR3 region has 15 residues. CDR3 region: CSAIPGRNSYNEQFF. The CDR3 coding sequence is TGCAGTGCTATCCCAGGACGGAACTCCTACAATGAGCAGTTCTTC.